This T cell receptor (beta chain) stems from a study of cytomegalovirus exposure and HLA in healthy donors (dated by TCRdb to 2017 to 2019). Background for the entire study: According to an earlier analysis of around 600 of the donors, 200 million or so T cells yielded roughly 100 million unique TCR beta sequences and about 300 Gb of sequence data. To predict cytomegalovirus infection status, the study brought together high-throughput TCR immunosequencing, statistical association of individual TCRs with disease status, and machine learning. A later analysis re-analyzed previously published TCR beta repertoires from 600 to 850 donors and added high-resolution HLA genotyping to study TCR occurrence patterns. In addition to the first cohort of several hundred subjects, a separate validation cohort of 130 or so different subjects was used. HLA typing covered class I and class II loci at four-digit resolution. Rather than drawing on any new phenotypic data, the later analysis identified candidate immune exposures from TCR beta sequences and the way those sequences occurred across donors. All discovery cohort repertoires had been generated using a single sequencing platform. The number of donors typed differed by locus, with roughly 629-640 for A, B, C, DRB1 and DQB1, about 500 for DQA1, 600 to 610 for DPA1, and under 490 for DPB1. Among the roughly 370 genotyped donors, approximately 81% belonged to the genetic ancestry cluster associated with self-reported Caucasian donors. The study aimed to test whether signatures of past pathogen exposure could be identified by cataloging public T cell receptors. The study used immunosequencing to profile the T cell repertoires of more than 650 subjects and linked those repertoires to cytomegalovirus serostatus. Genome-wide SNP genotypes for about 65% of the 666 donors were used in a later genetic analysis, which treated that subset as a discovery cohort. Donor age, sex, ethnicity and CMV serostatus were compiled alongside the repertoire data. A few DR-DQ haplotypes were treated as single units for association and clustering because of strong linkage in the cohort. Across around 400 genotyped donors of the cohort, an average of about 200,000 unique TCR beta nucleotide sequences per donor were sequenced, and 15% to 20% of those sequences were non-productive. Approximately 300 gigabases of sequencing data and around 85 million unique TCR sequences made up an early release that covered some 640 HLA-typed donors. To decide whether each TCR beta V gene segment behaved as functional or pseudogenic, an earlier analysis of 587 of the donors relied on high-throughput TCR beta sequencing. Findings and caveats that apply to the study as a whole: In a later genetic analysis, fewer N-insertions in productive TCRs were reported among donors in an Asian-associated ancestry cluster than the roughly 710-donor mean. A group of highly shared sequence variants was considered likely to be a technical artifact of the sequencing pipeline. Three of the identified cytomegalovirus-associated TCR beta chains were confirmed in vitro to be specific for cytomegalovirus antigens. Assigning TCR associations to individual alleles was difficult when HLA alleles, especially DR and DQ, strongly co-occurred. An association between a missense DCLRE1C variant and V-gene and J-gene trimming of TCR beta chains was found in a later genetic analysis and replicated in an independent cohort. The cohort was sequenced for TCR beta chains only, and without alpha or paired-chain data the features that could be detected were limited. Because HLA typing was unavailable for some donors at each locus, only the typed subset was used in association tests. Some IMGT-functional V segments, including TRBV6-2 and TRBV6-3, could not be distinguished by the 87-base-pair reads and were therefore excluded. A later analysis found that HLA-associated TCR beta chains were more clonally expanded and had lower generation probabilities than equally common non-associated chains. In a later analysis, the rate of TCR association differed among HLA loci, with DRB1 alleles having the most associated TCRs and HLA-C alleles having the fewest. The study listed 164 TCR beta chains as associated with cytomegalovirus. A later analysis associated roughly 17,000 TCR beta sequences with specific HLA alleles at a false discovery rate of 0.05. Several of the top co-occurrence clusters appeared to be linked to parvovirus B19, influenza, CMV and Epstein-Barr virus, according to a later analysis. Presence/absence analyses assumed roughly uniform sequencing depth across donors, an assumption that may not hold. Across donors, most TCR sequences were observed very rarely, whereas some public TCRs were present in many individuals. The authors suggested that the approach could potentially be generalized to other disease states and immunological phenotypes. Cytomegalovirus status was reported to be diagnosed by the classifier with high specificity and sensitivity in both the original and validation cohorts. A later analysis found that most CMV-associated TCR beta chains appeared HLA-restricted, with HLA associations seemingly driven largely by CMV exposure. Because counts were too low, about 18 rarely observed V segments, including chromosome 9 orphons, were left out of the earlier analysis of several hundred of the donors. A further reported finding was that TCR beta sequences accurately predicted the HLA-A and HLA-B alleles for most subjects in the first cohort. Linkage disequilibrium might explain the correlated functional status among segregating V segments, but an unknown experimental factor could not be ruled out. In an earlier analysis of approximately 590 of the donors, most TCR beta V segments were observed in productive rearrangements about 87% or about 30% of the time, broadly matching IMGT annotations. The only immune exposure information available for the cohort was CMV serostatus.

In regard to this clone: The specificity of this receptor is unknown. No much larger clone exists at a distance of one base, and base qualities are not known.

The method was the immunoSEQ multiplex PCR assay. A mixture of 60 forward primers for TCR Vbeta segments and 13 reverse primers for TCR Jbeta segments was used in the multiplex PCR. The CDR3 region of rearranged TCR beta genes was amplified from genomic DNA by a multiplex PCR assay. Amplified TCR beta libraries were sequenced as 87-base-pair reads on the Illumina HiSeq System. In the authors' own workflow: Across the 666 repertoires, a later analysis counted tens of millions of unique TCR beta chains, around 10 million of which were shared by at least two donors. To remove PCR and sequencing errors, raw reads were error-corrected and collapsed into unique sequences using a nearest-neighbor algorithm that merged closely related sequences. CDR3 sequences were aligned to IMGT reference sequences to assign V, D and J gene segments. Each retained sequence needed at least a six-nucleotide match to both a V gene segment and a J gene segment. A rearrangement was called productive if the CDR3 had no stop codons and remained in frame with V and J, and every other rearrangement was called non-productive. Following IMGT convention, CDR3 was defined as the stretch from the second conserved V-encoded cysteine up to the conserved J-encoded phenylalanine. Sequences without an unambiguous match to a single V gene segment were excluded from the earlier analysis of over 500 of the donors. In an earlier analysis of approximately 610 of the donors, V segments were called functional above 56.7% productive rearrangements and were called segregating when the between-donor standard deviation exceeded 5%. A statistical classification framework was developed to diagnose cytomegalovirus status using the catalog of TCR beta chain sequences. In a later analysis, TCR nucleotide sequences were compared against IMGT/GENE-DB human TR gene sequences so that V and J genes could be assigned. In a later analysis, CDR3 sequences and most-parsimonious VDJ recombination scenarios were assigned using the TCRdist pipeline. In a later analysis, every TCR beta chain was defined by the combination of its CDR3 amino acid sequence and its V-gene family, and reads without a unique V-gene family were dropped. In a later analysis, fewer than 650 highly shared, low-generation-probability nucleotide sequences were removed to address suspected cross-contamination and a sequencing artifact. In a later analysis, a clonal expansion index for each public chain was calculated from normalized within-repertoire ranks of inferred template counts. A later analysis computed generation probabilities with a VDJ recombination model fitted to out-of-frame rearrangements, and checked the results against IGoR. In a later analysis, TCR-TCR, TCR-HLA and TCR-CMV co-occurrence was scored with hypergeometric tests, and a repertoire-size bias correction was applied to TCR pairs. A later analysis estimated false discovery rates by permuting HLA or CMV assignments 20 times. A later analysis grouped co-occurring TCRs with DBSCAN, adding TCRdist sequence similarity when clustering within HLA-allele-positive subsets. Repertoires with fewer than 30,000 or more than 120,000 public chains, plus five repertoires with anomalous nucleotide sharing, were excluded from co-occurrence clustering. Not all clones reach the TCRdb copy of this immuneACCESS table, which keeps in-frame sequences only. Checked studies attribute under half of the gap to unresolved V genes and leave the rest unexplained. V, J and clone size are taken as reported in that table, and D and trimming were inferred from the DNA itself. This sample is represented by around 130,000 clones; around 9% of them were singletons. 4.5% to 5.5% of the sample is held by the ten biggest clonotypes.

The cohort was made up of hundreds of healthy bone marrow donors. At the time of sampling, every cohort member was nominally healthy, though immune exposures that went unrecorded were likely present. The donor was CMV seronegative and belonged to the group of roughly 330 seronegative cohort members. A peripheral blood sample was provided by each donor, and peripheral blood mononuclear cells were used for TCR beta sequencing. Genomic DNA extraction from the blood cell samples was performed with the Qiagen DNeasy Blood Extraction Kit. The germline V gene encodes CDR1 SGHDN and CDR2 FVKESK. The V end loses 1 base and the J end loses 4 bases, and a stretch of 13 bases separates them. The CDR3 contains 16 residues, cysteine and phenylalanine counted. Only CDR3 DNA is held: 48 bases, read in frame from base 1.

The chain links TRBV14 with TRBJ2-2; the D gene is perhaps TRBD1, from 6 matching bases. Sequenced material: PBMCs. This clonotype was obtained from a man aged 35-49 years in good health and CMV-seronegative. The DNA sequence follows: TGTGCCAGCAGCCAAGGGGTACAGGGTATCACCGGGGAGCTGTTTTTT. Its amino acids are CASSQGVQGITGELFF.